This paragraph reports one T cell receptor (beta chain). Its specificity is unknown. There are 11 residues in the CDR3. CDR1 is DFQATT, CDR2 SNEGSKA, per germline (reference sequence). The sample belongs to a study of T cell responses to AZD1222 COVID-19 vaccine. Study findings and constraints: Baseline antibody screening turned up just a handful of seropositive AZD1222 recipients. Nearly half of the spike-specific TCRs reportedly recognize variant regions that carry no mutations. Spike-specific TCR depth and breadth grew after two AZD1222 doses. Donors were chiefly white British, with a greater number of females, and clonal diversity was perhaps underestimated.

The repertoire was sequenced with immunoSEQ multiplex PCR; TCRdb's copy has only in-frame clones and lacks some. The data show under 150,000 clones, with approximately 90% seen just once and approximately 2.7% held by the top ten. The chain combines TRBV20-1 with TRBJ1-1; 7 nucleotides match TRBD1. This TCR came from an adult in good health. The sample was peripheral blood, taken on day 0 of MenACWY control vaccination. The CDR3 sequence: CVQGSDTEAFF. Written as DNA, the CDR3 is TGCGTACAGGGGTCCGACACTGAAGCTTTCTTT.